This T cell receptor beta chain was captured by sequencing in a study of blood T cell repertoires in COVID-19. CDR3 length: 17 residues. The V and J ends lost 2 bases and 1 base, in that order; junction bases with no gene match: 8. In germline, CDR1 is MNHEY, CDR2 SMNVEV (reference sequence). Two negative PCRs, clearance, or symptom resolution were required of recovered Cohort 3 donors. Per the authors' pipeline: By means of reference gene primer amplification, nucleated cell counts were estimated. Sequencing used immunoSEQ multiplex PCR; TCRdb keeps in-frame clones, though not all of them. The DNA was the basis for D and trimming; V, J and clone size are from that table. This table holds approximately 300,000 clones, around 84% found once.

The chain uses TRBV27 and TRBJ2-1; TRBD1 aligns across 7 bases. Sequenced input: PBMCs or T cells enriched from blood (not recorded which). The TCR sequence derives from a woman aged 18-35 years who had recovered from COVID-19. The CDR3 DNA sequence: TGTGCCAGCAGTTTACCGATGACAGGGCGGTCCTACAATGAGCAGTTCTTC. The encoded protein is CASSLPMTGRSYNEQFF.